These 29 T cell receptor beta chains were all obtained from the same sample, sequenced in a study of radiation and T cells in renal cell carcinoma. Profiled with immunoSEQ multiplex PCR; TCRdb holds only in-frame clones, not every one. Counted here are some 150,000 clones, about 88% occurring once; the ten biggest clones make up around 11%. The time point was: baseline pretreatment blood. Specified treatment: 15 Gy SBRT to primary tumor, nephrectomy 4 weeks later. The sequencing here drew on blood, taken from a patient whose treatment included radiotherapy and nephrectomy. These receptor sequences come from a woman in her fifties or sixties with renal cell carcinoma.

The chain combines TRBV2 with TRBJ2-6; D is unclear. The CDR3 consists of 14 residues. Germline-derived CDR1 and CDR2 are SNHLY and FYNNEI. Deletions cut 8 bases from V and 1 base from J, with 9 bases between. The CDR3 DNA is TGTGCCAGCGGGGTAAGATCTGGGGCCAACGTCCTGACTTTC. This translates into CASGVRSGANVLTF.

The rearrangement uses TRBV21-1 and TRBJ1-1; TRBD1 is the table's D call and was not checked against the DNA. TRBV21-1 is flagged as a pseudogene. The CDR3 extends over 15 amino acids. This CDR3 is CASSKDAPGWTEAFF. CDR3 coding DNA: TGTGCCAGCAGCAAAGACGCGCCAGGGTGGACTGAAGCTTTCTTT.

The chain combines TRBV29-1 with TRBJ1-2; TRBD1 agrees at 8 bases. The trim removed 4 bases at V and 7 bases at J, leaving 5 bases unmatched. The CDR3 runs 12 residues. In germline, CDR1 is SQVTM, CDR2 ANQGSEA. Here the CDR3 DNA reads TGCAGCGTTGTAACAGGGGGAGGTGGCTACACCTTC. Protein product: CSVVTGGGGYTF.

There are a few counts of this clone. This chain connects TRBV5-1 to TRBJ1-1; 8 bases align to TRBD1. This CDR3 has 14 amino acids. Per germline, CDR1 SGHRS and CDR2 YFSETQ. Unmatched junction bases numbered 10, after V lost 5 bases and J lost 7 bases. The CDR3 DNA follows: TGCGCCAGCAGAAAATCACAGGGGGTTGGTGAAGCTTTCTTT. Its protein is CASRKSQGVGEAFF.

This sequence joins TRBV15 and TRBJ2-2; tentatively, D is TRBD2 (7 bases). The CDR3 is made up of 15 amino acids. V shed 5 bases and J shed 2 bases, with 12 bases lying between them. Per germline, CDR1 LNHNV and CDR2 YYDKDF (reference sequence). This CDR3 is CATSRAGANTGELFF. In DNA form, the CDR3 reads TGTGCCACCAGCCGGGCGGGGGCAAACACCGGGGAGCTGTTTTTT.

The chain couples TRBV19 to TRBJ1-1; TRBD1 matches at 8 bases. The germline V gene has CDR1 LNHDA and CDR2 SQIVND (reference sequence). This CDR3 is built from 15 residues. V shed 5 bases and J 0 bases; nucleotides not matched to a gene: 5. This CDR3 is CASSSPGGMNTEAFF. CDR3 DNA: TGTGCCAGTAGTTCCCCAGGGGGCATGAACACTGAAGCTTTCTTT.

This sequence joins TRBV5-5 and TRBJ1-5; D uncertain. The length of the CDR3 is 16 residues. Trimming cost V 0 bases and J 7 bases, with 17 bases left between them. CDR1 SGHKS and CDR2 YYEKEE come from the germline V gene (reference sequence). CDR3 amino acids: CASSLEGGALWQPQHF. CDR3 sequence (DNA): TGTGCCAGCAGCTTGGAAGGAGGCGCTCTATGGCAGCCCCAGCATTTT.

The chain uses TRBV6-5 and TRBJ2-1; D may be TRBD1 or TRBD2 (5 bases each). Trimming took 6 bases from V and 0 from J, leaving 12 bases between them. CDR3 length equals 15 residues. The germline V gene encodes CDR1 MNHEY and CDR2 SVGAGI. The CDR3 region is CASSRDGNSYNEQFF. CDR3 coding DNA: TGTGCCAGCAGCAGGGACGGCAACTCCTACAATGAGCAGTTCTTC.

The V and J genes are TRBV7-3 and TRBJ2-1, with 10 bases aligning to TRBD2. With 2 bases clipped from V and 0 bases from J, the junction kept 13 bases outside the gene matches. The CDR3 extends over 20 amino acids. Germline loops: CDR1 SGHTA, CDR2 FQGTGA. The CDR3 loop is CASSLDGWLAGDPSYNEQFF. The CDR3 bases are TGTGCCAGCAGCTTAGATGGGTGGCTAGCGGGGGACCCCTCCTACAATGAGCAGTTCTTC.

The genes are TRBV7-9 and TRBJ1-1; D is unclear. The CDR3 has 12 amino acids. Germline lookup yields CDR1 SEHNR and CDR2 FQNEAQ (reference sequence). Trimming shortened V by 4 bases and J by 7 bases, and 10 bases separated the two germline ends. CDR3 in DNA: TGTGCCAGCAGCTGGTACGGAGATGAAGCTTTCTTT. Its protein is CASSWYGDEAFF.

This clone showed up just a few times. The chain combines TRBV12-5 with TRBJ2-3; 13 bases fit TRBD2. V lost 7 bases to trimming and J lost 1 base; unmatched junction nucleotides: 8. The CDR3 is made up of 17 amino acids. CDR1 LGHNT and CDR2 FRNRAP come from the germline V gene. The CDR3 sequence: CASVKGTSGIGTDTQYF. Written as DNA, the CDR3 is TGTGCTAGTGTCAAAGGGACTAGCGGGATCGGCACAGATACGCAGTATTTT.

This clone was detected a few times. The chain joins TRBV2 to TRBJ1-1; 8 nucleotides agree with TRBD1. The V segment lost 2 bases and the J segment 2 bases; nucleotides outside the gene matches: 4. This CDR3 is 15 amino acids long. The germline gives CDR1 SNHLY, CDR2 FYNNEI. CDR3 in amino acids: CASSEHGQGNTEAFF. CDR3 DNA: TGTGCCAGCAGTGAACATGGACAGGGAAACACTGAAGCTTTCTTT.

The chain recombines TRBV7-9 with TRBJ1-4; TRBD1 aligns across 7 bases. The CDR3 spans 14 residues. CDR1 SEHNR and CDR2 FQNEAQ come from the germline V gene (reference sequence). Trimming cost V 5 bases and J 7 bases; bases outside gene matches: 7. The CDR3 DNA sequence: TGTGCCAGCAGCCCGACAGGGTCTTTTGAAAAACTGTTTTTT. It is translated as CASSPTGSFEKLFF.

This clone was observed a few times. DNA for the CDR3: TGTGCCAGCAAAGTTGAGGACAGACTTAATGAAAAACTGTTTTTT. Amino acid sequence: CASKVEDRLNEKLFF. The chain joins TRBV28 to TRBJ1-4; TRBD1 might be the D (6 bases). V lost 7 bases and J lost 4, with 16 bases in between. CDR3 length: 15 amino acids. The V gene's germline CDR1 is MDHEN and CDR2 SYDVKM.

This clone was observed a single time. The rearrangement links TRBV15 to TRBJ1-6, with D tentatively TRBD1 (5 bases). The CDR3 is made up of 14 amino acids. CDR1 and CDR2 (germline): LNHNV, YYDKDF (reference sequence). The V and J ends lost 3 bases and 9 bases respectively, with 12 bases between them. The CDR3 nucleotides are TGTGCCACCAGCAGTGGGGGTAGGGGTTCACCCCTCCACTTT. This gives the protein CATSSGGRGSPLHF.

The chain is built from TRBV6-1 and TRBJ1-1; 9 bases line up with TRBD1. CDR1 is MNHNS and CDR2 is SASEGT in the germline V gene. The CDR3 extends over 14 amino acids. The V and J ends lost 6 bases and 1 base, in that order; junction bases with no gene match: 3. The CDR3 DNA follows: TGTGCCAGCAGGGACAGGGGCTGGAACACTGAAGCTTTCTTT. It is translated as CASRDRGWNTEAFF.

The V gene is TRBV7-2, the J gene TRBJ2-7, with D uncertain. The CDR3 is made up of 14 amino acids. V lost 5 bases to trimming and J lost 5 bases, with 16 bases between them. Germline V lookup: CDR1 SGHTA, CDR2 FQGNSA. This CDR3 is CASSPQGPLDEQYF. CDR3 nucleotides: TGTGCCAGCAGCCCGCAAGGACCACTGGACGAGCAGTACTTC. The whole variable domain, remainder taken from reference TRBV7-2 and TRBJ2-7, is GAGVSQSPSNKVTEKGKDVELRCDPISGHTALYWYRQSLGQGLEFLIYFQGNSAPDKSGLPSDRFSAERTGGSVSTLTIQRTQQEDSAVYLCASSPQGPLDEQYFGPGTRLTVT.

The chain is built from TRBV30 and TRBJ1-3; weak D call: TRBD1 (5 bases). The CDR3 is 13 residues long. CDR1 and CDR2 (germline): GTSNPN, SVGIG (reference sequence). The V and J ends lost 4 bases and 4 bases respectively, with 11 bases between them. For the CDR3, the DNA is TGTGCCTGGACGGGGGTTCCCGGAAACACCATATATTTT. It is translated as CAWTGVPGNTIYF.

The genes are TRBV9 and TRBJ2-2; 7 positions match TRBD1. CDR1 is SGDLS and CDR2 is YYNGEE in the germline V gene. The CDR3 covers 16 residues. V lost 4 bases, J lost 3 bases, and 9 bases stayed unmatched. CDR3 nucleotides: TGTGCCAGCAGCACACGTCGACAGGGTTACACCGGGGAGCTGTTTTTT. Residues: CASSTRRQGYTGELFF.

The chain recombines TRBV2 with TRBJ1-5; 7 nucleotides line up with TRBD1. The germline V gene has CDR1 SNHLY and CDR2 FYNNEI. The CDR3 spans 13 residues. Trimming took 7 bases from V and 4 from J; bases not matched to a gene: 4. CDR3 loop: CASTGQHNQPQHF. The CDR3 DNA reads as TGTGCCAGCACGGGACAGCATAATCAGCCCCAGCATTTT.

V is TRBV7-2 and J is TRBJ2-1; D is possibly TRBD1 (6 bases). The V end lost 5 bases, the J end lost 7 bases, and 27 bases lay between the germline ends. This CDR3 has 18 residues. Germline values: CDR1 SGHTA, CDR2 FQGNSA. As DNA, the CDR3 is TGTGCCAGCAGCGACATGCCCACCGGGACAAGCACCAGGAATGAGCAGTTCTTC. This codes for CASSDMPTGTSTRNEQFF.

This rearrangement joins TRBV5-1 to TRBJ2-3, with D possibly being TRBD1 or TRBD2 (6 bases each). Trimming pared 0 bases from V and 5 bases from J, leaving 16 bases between. Germline V CDR1 and CDR2: SGHRS, YFSETQ. The CDR3 has 16 amino acids. The CDR3 sequence is CASSLVGGQFGDTQYF. Here the CDR3 DNA reads TGCGCCAGCAGCTTGGTGGGGGGCCAATTCGGAGATACGCAGTATTTT.

The rearrangement links TRBV18 to TRBJ2-6, with TRBD2 as a possible D gene (6 bases). The length of the CDR3 is 15 residues. Trimming cost V 3 bases and J 3 bases, with 9 bases left between them. CDR1 and CDR2 (germline): KGHSH, LQKENI. CDR3 DNA: TGTGCCAGCTCACCGGCGGGGTATGGGGCCAACGTCCTGACTTTC. Translation gives CASSPAGYGANVLTF.

This clone was seen just once. V and J are TRBV6-4 and TRBJ1-4; 7 nucleotides align to TRBD1. Germline CDR1 is MRHNA and CDR2 is SNTAGT. V trimming: 5 bases; J trimming: 8 bases; junction bases outside the gene matches: 5. The CDR3 runs to 13 residues. In nucleotides, the CDR3 is TGTGCCAGCAGTAGGCAGGGGGGAGAAAAACTGTTTTTT. As protein: CASSRQGGEKLFF.

The CDR3 DNA reads as TGTGCCAGCAGCGTTAGAGCAGGGCCCTATGGCTACACCTTC. Translation gives CASSVRAGPYGYTF. This chain joins TRBV9 and TRBJ1-2; D might be TRBD1 (5 bases). This CDR3 spans 14 amino acids. Germline lookup yields CDR1 SGDLS and CDR2 YYNGEE. V dropped 2 bases and J dropped 4 bases, with 12 bases sitting between them.

This chain connects TRBV7-2 to TRBJ2-7; TRBD2 aligns across 10 bases. The CDR3 contains 17 residues. Germline CDR1 and CDR2: SGHTA and FQGNSA. The ends lost 2 bases at V and 0 bases at J; junction bases unmatched: 7. The CDR3 is CASSLPRLAGDSYEQYF. DNA for the CDR3: TGTGCCAGCAGCTTACCTCGCCTAGCGGGGGACTCCTACGAGCAGTACTTC.

Here the CDR3 DNA reads TGTGCCAGCAGCTTGGGGGGACAGGGCTTTGGAAACACCATATATTTT. Its translation: CASSLGGQGFGNTIYF. V usage is TRBV5-4 and J usage is TRBJ1-3; 9 bases line up with TRBD1. CDR1 is SGHNT, CDR2 YYREEE, per germline (reference sequence). This CDR3 is built from 16 residues. With V trimmed by 0 bases and J by 3 bases, 4 bases remained unmatched.

This chain connects TRBV4-1 to TRBJ2-7; maybe TRBD1 (5 bases). CDR1 MGHRA and CDR2 YSYEKL come from the germline V gene. This CDR3 contains 15 residues. V was shortened by 1 base and J by 1 base, with 11 bases between the two germline ends. CDR3 DNA sequence: TGCGCCAGCAGCCAAGGGTACCAGGGTTCCTACGAGCAGTACTTC. It codes for CASSQGYQGSYEQYF.

This chain uses TRBV5-6 with TRBJ2-5; a weak D match, TRBD1 (6 bases). The CDR3 is 15 amino acids. Between the trimmed V and J ends, which lost 9 bases and 2 bases, there was a span of 20 bases. CDR1 and CDR2 from the germline V gene are SGHDT and YYEEEE. The CDR3 here is CATANRARLQETQYF. CDR3 sequence (DNA): TGTGCCACCGCGAACAGGGCGAGACTTCAAGAGACCCAGTACTTC.